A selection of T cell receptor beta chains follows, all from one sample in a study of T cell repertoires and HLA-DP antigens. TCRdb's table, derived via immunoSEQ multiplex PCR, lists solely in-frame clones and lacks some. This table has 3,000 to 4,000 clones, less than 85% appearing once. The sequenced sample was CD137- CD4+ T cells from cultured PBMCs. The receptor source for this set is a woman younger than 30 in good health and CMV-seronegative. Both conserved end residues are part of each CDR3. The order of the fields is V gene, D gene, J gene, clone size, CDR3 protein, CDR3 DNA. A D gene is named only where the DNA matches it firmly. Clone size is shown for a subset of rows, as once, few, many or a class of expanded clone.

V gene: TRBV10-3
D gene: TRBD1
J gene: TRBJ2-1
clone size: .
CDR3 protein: CAIRSTGEGEQFF
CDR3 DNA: TGTGCCATCAGGTCGACAGGGGAAGGTGAGCAGTTCTTC

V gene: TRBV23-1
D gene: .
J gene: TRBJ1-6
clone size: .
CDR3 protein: CASSQSETDNSPLHF
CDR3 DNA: TGCGCCAGCAGTCAATCAGAGACAGATAATTCACCCCTCCACTTT

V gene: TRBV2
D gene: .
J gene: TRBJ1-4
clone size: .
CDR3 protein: CASSVVKTTNEKLFF
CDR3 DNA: TGTGCCAGCAGTGTTGTGAAAACTACTAATGAAAAACTGTTTTTT

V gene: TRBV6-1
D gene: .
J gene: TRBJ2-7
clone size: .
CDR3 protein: CASSFEGEQYF
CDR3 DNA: TGTGCCAGCAGTTTCGAGGGCGAGCAGTACTTC

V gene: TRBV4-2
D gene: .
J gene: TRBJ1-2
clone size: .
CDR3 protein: CASSQGLTENGYTF
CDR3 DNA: TGTGCCAGCAGCCAAGGTTTGACAGAGAATGGCTACACCTTC

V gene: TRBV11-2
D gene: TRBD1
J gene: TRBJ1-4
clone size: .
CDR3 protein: CASSSGTELFF
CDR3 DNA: TGTGCCAGCAGCTCGGGGACAGAACTGTTTTTT

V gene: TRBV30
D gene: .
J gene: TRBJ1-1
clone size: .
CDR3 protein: CAWSVEQNTEAFF
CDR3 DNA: TGTGCCTGGAGTGTCGAACAGAACACTGAAGCTTTCTTT

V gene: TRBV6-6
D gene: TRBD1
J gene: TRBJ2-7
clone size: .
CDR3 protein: CASSQTGIHEQYF
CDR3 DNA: TGTGCCAGCAGTCAGACAGGGATCCACGAGCAGTACTTC

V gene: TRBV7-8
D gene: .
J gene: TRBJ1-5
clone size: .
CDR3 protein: CASSSRESNQPQHF
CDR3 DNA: TGTGCCAGCAGCAGTCGGGAGAGCAATCAGCCCCAGCATTTT

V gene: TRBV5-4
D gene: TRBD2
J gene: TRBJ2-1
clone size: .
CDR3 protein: CASSLTGGSGRREQFF
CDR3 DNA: TGTGCCAGCAGCCTAACCGGTGGTAGCGGGAGGCGTGAGCAGTTCTTC

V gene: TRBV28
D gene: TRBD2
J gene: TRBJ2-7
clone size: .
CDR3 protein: CASSRPGGVQKQYF
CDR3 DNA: TGTGCCAGCAGCCGGCCGGGGGGGGTCCAGAAGCAGTACTTC

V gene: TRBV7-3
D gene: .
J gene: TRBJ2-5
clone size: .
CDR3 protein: CASSLRGAGGPLQETQYF
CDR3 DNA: TGTGCCAGCAGCTTAAGAGGTGCCGGGGGCCCCCTACAAGAGACCCAGTACTTC

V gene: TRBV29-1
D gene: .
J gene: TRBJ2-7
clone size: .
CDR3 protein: CSVSGGLYSSSYEQYF
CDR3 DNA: TGCAGCGTTTCTGGGGGCCTCTATTCGAGCTCCTACGAGCAGTACTTC

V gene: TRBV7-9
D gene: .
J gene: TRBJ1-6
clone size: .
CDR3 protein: CASSPPGKGVLSSPLHF
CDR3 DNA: TGTGCCAGCAGCCCCCCGGGTAAAGGGGTTCTGAGCTCACCCCTCCACTTT

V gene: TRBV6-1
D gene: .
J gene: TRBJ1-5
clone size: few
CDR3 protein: CASSEAWGHRNQPQHF
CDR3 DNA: TGTGCCAGCAGTGAAGCCTGGGGACACCGCAATCAGCCCCAGCATTTT

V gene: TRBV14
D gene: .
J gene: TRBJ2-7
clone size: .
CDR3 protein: CASSGRWGSSYEQYF
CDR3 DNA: TGTGCCAGCTCTGGACGGTGGGGAAGCTCCTACGAGCAGTACTTC